The 9 T cell receptor beta chains given below trace back to one sample, sequenced in a study of blood T cells in healthy people across ages. Combining a sample-barcoded 5' primer with a J-beta primer mix, a second PCR ran for about 6 to 12 cycles. TCRdb used MiXCR to reprocess the 5' RACE reads, holding one entry per CDR3 protein. Counted here are 1 million or so distinct CDR3 sequences, around 45% occurring once; the ten biggest clones make up about 20%. The sequencing sample was made of blood. These receptors originate from a woman aged 55 to 70 in good health.

V and J are TRBV5-1 and TRBJ1-5, with D maybe TRBD1 (5 bases). V shed 3 bases and J shed 5 bases, with 12 bases lying between them. In germline, CDR1 is SGHRS, CDR2 YFSETQ. This CDR3 spans 14 amino acids. The CDR3 reads CASSSGLGDQPQHF. DNA of the CDR3: TGCGCCAGCAGCTCGGGACTCGGGGATCAGCCCCAGCATTTT.

With regard to this clonotype: A read error may account for a junction end that differs from germline. This chain links TRBV4-2 with TRBJ2-7, with no clear D. CDR1 is LGHNA, CDR2 YNFKEQ, per germline. This CDR3 has 13 residues. This chain's CDR3 is CASSQGLSCEQYF. CDR3 DNA sequence: TGTGCCAGCAGCCAAGGGCTGTCCTGCGAGCAGTACTTC.

The chain recombines TRBV27 with TRBJ2-3, with a weak D call TRBD2 (5 bases). CDR3 size: 13 residues. Per germline, CDR1 MNHEY and CDR2 SMNVEV (reference sequence). With 6 bases removed from V and 4 bases from J, the gap between germline ends came to 11 bases. The CDR3 loop is CASRRRTPDTQYF. The CDR3 DNA reads TGTGCCAGCAGGAGGAGGACCCCAGATACGCAGTATTTT.

This clonotype was seen a few times. The V gene is TRBV27, the J gene TRBJ2-1, with 7 bases lining up with TRBD1. V was clipped by 1 base and J by 6 bases; unmatched bases: 3. The CDR3 has 14 amino acids. From germline, CDR1 is MNHEY and CDR2 SMNVEV (reference sequence). CDR3 DNA: TGTGCCAGCAGTTTATTGACAGGGTCCAATGAGCAGTTCTTC. Translated, it gives CASSLLTGSNEQFF.

The chain combines TRBV7-9 with TRBJ2-1; 12 bases fit TRBD2. Unmatched junction bases numbered 5, after V lost 8 bases and J lost 6 bases. The CDR3 length is 14 residues. Germline CDR1 reads SEHNR; CDR2 reads FQNEAQ (reference sequence). The CDR3 coding sequence is TGTGCCAGCCAGCCGGGACTAGCGGGCAATGAGCAGTTCTTC. It yields the protein CASQPGLAGNEQFF.

The rearrangement joins TRBV5-1 to TRBJ2-4; 14 nucleotides match TRBD2. Trimming removed 3 bases from V and 6 bases from J; junction bases left unmatched: 8. This CDR3 spans 17 amino acids. Per germline, CDR1 SGHRS and CDR2 YFSETQ. CDR3 nucleotides: TGCGCCAGCAGCTCGGGACTAGCGGGAGAAGCGGGAAACATTCAGTACTTC. As protein: CASSSGLAGEAGNIQYF.

The chain carries TRBV11-2 and TRBJ2-5; perhaps TRBD1 as D (5 bases). Germline CDR1 reads SGHAT; CDR2 reads FQNNGV. This CDR3 region has 15 residues. V lost 3 bases to trimming and J lost 5 bases, with 16 bases between them. The CDR3 protein is CASSFLLGVTETQYF. As DNA, the CDR3 is TGTGCCAGCAGCTTCCTCCTAGGGGTGACGGAGACCCAGTACTTC.

J is TRBJ2-1 and V is TRBV12-3 or TRBV12-4; TRBD1 might be the D (5 bases). This CDR3 spans 17 amino acids. Between the trimmed V and J ends, which lost 6 bases and 1 base, there was a span of 19 bases. The CDR3 loop is CASSPRPTGPSYNEQFF. CDR3 coding DNA: TGTGCCAGCAGCCCGAGGCCTACAGGCCCGTCCTACAATGAGCAGTTCTTC.

The genes are TRBV15 and TRBJ2-7, with unresolved D. CDR1 and CDR2 (germline): LNHNV, YYDKDF (reference sequence). The ends were cut back, 0 bases at V and 3 bases at J, with 9 bases in the middle. This CDR3 is built from 14 residues. CDR3 amino acids: CATSRERNLYEQYF. In DNA form, the CDR3 reads TGTGCCACCAGCAGAGAACGAAATCTCTACGAGCAGTACTTC.